This T cell receptor (beta chain) stems from a study of cytomegalovirus exposure and HLA in healthy donors. Study-wide background: Early release data held 85 million or so unique TCRs from HLA-typed donors.

Amplification used 60 Vbeta primers and 13 Jbeta primers. The table came from immunoSEQ multiplex PCR; TCRdb's copy has only in-frame clones and leaves some out. The sample contains under 130,000 clones, around 15% of which appear only once. Healthy people donating bone marrow made up the donors. The ends were cut back, 4 bases at V and 0 bases at J, with 13 bases in the middle. Germline assignment: CDR1 LGHNA and CDR2 YSLEER. The length of the CDR3 is 16 residues. Study-wide results and limits: It was reported that the classifier diagnosed cytomegalovirus status with high specificity and sensitivity in both the original and validation cohorts. Researchers catalogued some 160 TCR beta chains as cytomegalovirus-associated.

In the case of this clone: Its cognate antigen is unknown.

This rearrangement joins TRBV4-3 to TRBJ1-3; no clear D gene. The clonotype originates from a female donor in good health and CMV-seronegative. The sample was PBMCs. CDR3 sequence: CASSRLGLSSGNTIYF. In DNA form, the CDR3 reads TGCGCCAGCAGCCGGCTCGGGTTGAGCTCTGGAAACACCATATATTTT.